This TCR beta chain was documented in a study of blood T cells in healthy people across ages. A J-beta primer mix and a sample-barcoded 5' primer were used in a second PCR of about 7 to 12 cycles. Using its own MiXCR run on the 5' RACE reads, TCRdb lists one record per CDR3 protein. The profile shows 850,000 to 1,000,000 distinct CDR3 sequences, about 48% of them singletons. Germline values: CDR1 SQVTM, CDR2 ANQGSEA. Trimming left V 4 bases short and J 2 bases short, with 13 bases between. This CDR3 contains 14 residues. This clonotype appeared a few times. This TCR was sampled from a man in his thirties or forties in good health. Sequencing was done on a sample of blood. The chain carries TRBV29-1 and TRBJ2-3; a weak D match, TRBD2 (6 bases). CDR3 amino acids: CSVGGRSITDTQYF. Here the CDR3 DNA reads TGCAGCGTTGGGGGGAGGTCAATCACAGATACGCAGTATTTT.